These 17 T cell receptor beta chains originate from one sample sequenced in a study of blood T cell repertoires in COVID-19. Assay: immunoSEQ multiplex PCR; the TCRdb copy retains only in-frame clones and omits some. Found here are hundreds of thousands of clones, over 65% of them singletons; the top ten hold about 3.4%. The specimen sequenced was PBMCs or T cells enriched from blood (not recorded which). The source of these receptors is a woman in her fifties or sixties who had recovered from COVID-19.

This clone appeared once. The rearrangement joins TRBV7-2 to TRBJ2-1, with 8 bases that match TRBD2. The trim removed 5 bases at V and 6 bases at J, leaving 12 bases unmatched. Germline-derived CDR1 and CDR2 are SGHTA and FQGNSA. The CDR3 is made up of 16 amino acids. The CDR3 loop is CASSPPSGLGINEQFF. In DNA form, the CDR3 reads TGTGCCAGCAGCCCCCCTTCGGGACTAGGAATCAATGAGCAGTTCTTC.

J is TRBJ1-4 and V is TRBV6-6; the D gene is possibly TRBD1 (5 bases). Trimming removed 0 bases at V and 8 bases at J, with 7 bases between. The CDR3 has 13 residues. The germline CDR1 and CDR2 sequences are MNHNY and SVGAGI (reference sequence). The CDR3 coding sequence is TGTGCCAGCAGTTACTCAGGGGTGGAAAAACTGTTTTTT. Translation: CASSYSGVEKLFF.

The chain links TRBV7-9 to TRBJ2-7; TRBD1 agrees at 9 bases. J lost 9 bases, V lost 2 bases, and 2 bases had no gene match. The CDR3 is made up of 12 amino acids. The germline CDR1 and CDR2 sequences are SEHNR and FQNEAQ (reference sequence). As DNA, the CDR3 is TGTGCCAGCAGCTTACCGGACAGGGGGCAGTACTTC. This codes for CASSLPDRGQYF.

Only one count was recorded for this clone. The CDR3 is CASSQVRWLGYTF. CDR3 sequence (DNA): TGTGCCAGCAGCCAGGTTCGTTGGCTTGGCTACACCTTC. This chain uses TRBV3-1 (or the pseudogene TRBV3-2) with TRBJ1-2; D remains ambiguous. The V end lost 3 bases, the J end lost 7 bases, and 12 bases lay between the germline ends. This CDR3 is 13 amino acids long. Germline V lookup: CDR1 LGHDT, CDR2 YNNKEL (reference sequence).

This clone was detected only a few times. This chain joins TRBV24-1 and TRBJ2-3; 9 nucleotides agree with TRBD1. This CDR3 has 15 residues. Unmatched junction bases numbered 6, after V lost 4 bases and J lost 5 bases. Germline CDR1 reads KGHDR; CDR2 reads SFDVKD. The CDR3 DNA is TGTGCCACCAGTGACGGACAGGGGAAGGGAGATACGCAGTATTTT. This encodes CATSDGQGKGDTQYF.

The rearrangement uses TRBV7-9 and TRBJ1-2, with D hard to call. The CDR3 has 15 amino acids. From germline, CDR1 is SEHNR and CDR2 FQNEAQ (reference sequence). Trimming shortened V by 6 bases and J by 4 bases, and 18 bases separated the two germline ends. CDR3: CASSPPRGGIYGYTF. The CDR3 DNA sequence: TGTGCCAGCAGTCCCCCCCGCGGCGGTATCTATGGCTACACCTTC.

The V and J genes are TRBV10-3 and TRBJ2-7; a possible D gene is TRBD1 (7 bases). The CDR3 covers 15 residues. CDR1 and CDR2 (germline): ENHRY, SYGVKD. V was pared by 0 bases and J by 5 bases, with 14 bases between. The CDR3 coding sequence is TGTGCCATCAGTGAGTCGGGCAGGGGGGTAAACGAGCAGTACTTC. Protein sequence: CAISESGRGVNEQYF.

Concerning this clone itself: Other DNA variants within this sample encode the same CDR3. This chain links TRBV7-9 with TRBJ1-3; D not resolved. The V end was cut by 2 bases, the J end by 7 bases, with 6 bases between. CDR1 is SEHNR, CDR2 FQNEAQ, per germline (reference sequence). The CDR3 is 12 amino acids. CDR3 DNA sequence: TGTGCCAGCAGCTTATCTAGCAACACCATATATTTT. Protein sequence: CASSLSSNTIYF.

This CDR3 reads CASSPHLAGQYNEQFF. The CDR3 DNA sequence: TGTGCCAGCAGTCCCCACCTAGCGGGTCAATACAATGAGCAGTTCTTC. This chain joins TRBV13 and TRBJ2-1, with TRBD2 matching over 8 bases. The CDR3 contains 16 residues. The trim removed 6 bases at V and 4 bases at J, leaving 11 bases unmatched. The V gene's germline CDR1 is PRHDT and CDR2 FYEKMQ (reference sequence).

The chain couples TRBV12-5 to TRBJ2-1; D might be TRBD1 (6 bases). Germline assignment: CDR1 LGHNT and CDR2 FRNRAP. Trimming removed 9 bases at V and 5 bases at J, with 11 bases between. CDR3 length: 12 amino acids. CDR3 bases: TGTGCTAGCGGACAGTTTGACAATGAGCAGTTCTTC. This gives the protein CASGQFDNEQFF.

Regarding this clone: The identical CDR3 is also encoded by other nucleotide sequences in the sample. The CDR3 region has the DNA TGTGCCAGCAGCTTAGAAGCAGGGAGGAACTATGGCTACACCTTC. Translating gives CASSLEAGRNYGYTF. The rearrangement uses TRBV11-2 and TRBJ1-2; D perhaps matches TRBD1 (5 bases). Trimming cost V 0 bases and J 2 bases, with 10 bases left between them. CDR1 SGHAT and CDR2 FQNNGV come from the germline V gene. This CDR3 has 15 residues.

The genes are TRBV5-4 and TRBJ2-3, with 12 bases identical to TRBD2. From germline, CDR1 is SGHNT and CDR2 YYREEE (reference sequence). With 0 bases clipped from V and 3 bases from J, the junction kept 8 bases outside the gene matches. The CDR3 covers 18 residues. Here the CDR3 reads CASSLVPSGGAGTDTQYF. The CDR3 nucleotides are TGTGCCAGCAGCTTGGTCCCTAGCGGGGGGGCCGGGACAGATACGCAGTATTTT.

The chain is built from TRBV5-1 and TRBJ2-1, with 8 bases matching TRBD2. Germline loops: CDR1 SGHRS, CDR2 YFSETQ. The CDR3 extends over 15 amino acids. Trimming took 4 bases from V and 3 from J; bases not matched to a gene: 6. DNA of the CDR3: TGCGCCAGCAGCCACGGGACTAGGGACTACAATGAGCAGTTCTTC. Amino acids: CASSHGTRDYNEQFF.

The J gene is TRBJ2-5, the V gene TRBV30; the match to TRBD2 covers 12 bases. The CDR3 is made up of 14 amino acids. The J segment lost 7 bases and the V segment lost 2 bases, leaving 5 bases of the junction unmatched. CDR1 and CDR2 from the germline V gene are GTSNPN and SVGIG (reference sequence). DNA for the CDR3: TGTGCCTGGAGTCCACCGACTAGCGGGGGGACCCAGTACTTC. This translates into CAWSPPTSGGTQYF.

The V and J genes are TRBV18 and TRBJ1-1; D uncertain. Germline loops: CDR1 KGHSH, CDR2 LQKENI. V lost 6 bases, J lost 2 bases, and 10 bases lay in between. The CDR3 totals 13 residues. The CDR3 DNA follows: TGTGCCAGCTCGTTCACAGAAAACACTGAAGCTTTCTTT. This encodes CASSFTENTEAFF.

The chain joins TRBV19 to TRBJ1-5; D gene uncertain. The CDR3 runs to 17 residues. V lost 2 bases and J 7 bases, leaving 21 bases between the germline ends. Germline lookup yields CDR1 LNHDA and CDR2 SQIVND (reference sequence). As DNA, the CDR3 is TGTGCCAGTAGTATAAATGTAGGGAGTTCCAGAGGCCAGCCCCAGCATTTT. Translating it yields CASSINVGSSRGQPQHF.

The sample holds a few counts of this clone. The rearrangement links TRBV2 to TRBJ2-1; TRBD2 matches 11 bases. Unmatched junction bases numbered 9, after V lost 8 bases and J lost 9 bases. CDR1 is SNHLY, CDR2 FYNNEI, per germline. The CDR3 consists of 14 residues. In DNA form, the CDR3 reads TGTGCCAGCGCGGGACTAGCGGAAGAATCTGAGCAGTTCTTC. Translated, it gives CASAGLAEESEQFF.